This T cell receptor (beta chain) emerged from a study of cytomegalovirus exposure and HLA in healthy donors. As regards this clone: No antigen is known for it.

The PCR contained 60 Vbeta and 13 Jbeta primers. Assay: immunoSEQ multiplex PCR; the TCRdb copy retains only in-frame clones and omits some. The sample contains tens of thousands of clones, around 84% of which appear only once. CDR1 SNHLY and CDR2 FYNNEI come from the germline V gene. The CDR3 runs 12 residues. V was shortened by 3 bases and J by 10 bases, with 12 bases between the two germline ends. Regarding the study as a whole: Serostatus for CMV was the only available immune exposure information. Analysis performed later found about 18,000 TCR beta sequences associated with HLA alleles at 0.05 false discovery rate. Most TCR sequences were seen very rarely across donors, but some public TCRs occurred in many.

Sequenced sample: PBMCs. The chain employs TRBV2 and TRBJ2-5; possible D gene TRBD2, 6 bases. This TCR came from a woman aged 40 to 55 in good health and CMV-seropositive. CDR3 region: CASSDGRRVQYF. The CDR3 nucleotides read TGTGCCAGCAGTGATGGCAGGAGGGTCCAGTACTTC.